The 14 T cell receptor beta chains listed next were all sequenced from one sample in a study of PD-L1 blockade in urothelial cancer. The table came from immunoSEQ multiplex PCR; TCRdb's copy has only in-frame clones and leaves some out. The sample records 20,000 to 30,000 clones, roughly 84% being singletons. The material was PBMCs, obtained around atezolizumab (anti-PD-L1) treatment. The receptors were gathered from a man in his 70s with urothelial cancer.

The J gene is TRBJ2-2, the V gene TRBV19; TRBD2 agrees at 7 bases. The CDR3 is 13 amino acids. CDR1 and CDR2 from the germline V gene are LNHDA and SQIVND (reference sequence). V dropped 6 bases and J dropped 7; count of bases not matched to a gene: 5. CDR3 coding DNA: TGTGCCAGTAGGGTAGCGGGCGTCGGGGAGCTGTTTTTT. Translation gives CASRVAGVGELFF.

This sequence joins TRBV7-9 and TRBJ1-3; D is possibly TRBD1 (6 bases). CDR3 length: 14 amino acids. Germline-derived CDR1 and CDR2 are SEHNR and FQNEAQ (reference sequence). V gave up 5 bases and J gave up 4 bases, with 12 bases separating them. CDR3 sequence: CASSDMRGGNTIYF. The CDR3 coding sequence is TGTGCCAGCAGCGATATGAGGGGGGGAAACACCATATATTTT.

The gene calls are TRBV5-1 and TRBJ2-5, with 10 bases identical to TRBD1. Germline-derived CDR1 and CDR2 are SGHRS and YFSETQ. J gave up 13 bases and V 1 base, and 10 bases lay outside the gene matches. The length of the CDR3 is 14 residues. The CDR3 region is CASSLTTGGSDRYF. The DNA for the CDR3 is TGCGCCAGCAGCTTGACGACAGGGGGCTCTGATCGGTACTTC.

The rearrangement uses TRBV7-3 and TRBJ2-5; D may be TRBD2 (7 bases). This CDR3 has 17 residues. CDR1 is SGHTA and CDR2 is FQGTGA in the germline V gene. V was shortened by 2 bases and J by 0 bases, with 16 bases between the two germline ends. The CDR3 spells CASSLGPRGGYQETQYF. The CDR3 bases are TGTGCCAGCAGCTTAGGGCCGAGGGGGGGGTACCAAGAGACCCAGTACTTC.

The CDR3 here is CASSLGGGSSGELFF. The CDR3 DNA reads as TGTGCCAGCAGCTTAGGAGGCGGGAGTTCCGGGGAGCTGTTTTTT. The chain combines TRBV7-2 with TRBJ2-2, with 7 positions matching TRBD2. The germline gives CDR1 SGHTA, CDR2 FQGNSA. The trim removed 1 base at V and 6 bases at J, leaving 5 bases unmatched. CDR3 size: 15 residues.

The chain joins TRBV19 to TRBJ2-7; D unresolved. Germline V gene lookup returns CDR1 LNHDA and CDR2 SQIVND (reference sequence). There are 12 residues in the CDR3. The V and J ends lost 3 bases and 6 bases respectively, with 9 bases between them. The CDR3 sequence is CASSIPGFEQYF. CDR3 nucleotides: TGTGCCAGTAGTATCCCCGGGTTCGAGCAGTACTTC.

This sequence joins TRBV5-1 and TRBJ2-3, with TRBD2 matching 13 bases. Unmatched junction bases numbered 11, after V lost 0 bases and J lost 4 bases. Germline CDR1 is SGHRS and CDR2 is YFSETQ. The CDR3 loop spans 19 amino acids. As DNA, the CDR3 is TGCGCCAGCAGCTTGGGGCTACTAGCGGGAGGGCCTGGCGCAGATACGCAGTATTTT. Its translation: CASSLGLLAGGPGADTQYF.

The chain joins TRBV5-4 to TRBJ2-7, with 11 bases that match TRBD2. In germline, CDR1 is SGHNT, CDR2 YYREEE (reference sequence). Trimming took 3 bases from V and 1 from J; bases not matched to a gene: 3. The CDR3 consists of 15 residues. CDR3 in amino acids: CASSSTSGNSYEQYF. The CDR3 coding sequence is TGTGCCAGCAGCTCGACTAGCGGGAATTCCTACGAGCAGTACTTC.

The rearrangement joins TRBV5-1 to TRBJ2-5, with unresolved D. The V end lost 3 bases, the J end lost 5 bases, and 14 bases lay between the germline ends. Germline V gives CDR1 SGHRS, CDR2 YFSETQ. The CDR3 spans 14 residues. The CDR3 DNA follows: TGCGCCAGCAGCTCGGCCCCCAGGCAGGAGACCCAGTACTTC. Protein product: CASSSAPRQETQYF.

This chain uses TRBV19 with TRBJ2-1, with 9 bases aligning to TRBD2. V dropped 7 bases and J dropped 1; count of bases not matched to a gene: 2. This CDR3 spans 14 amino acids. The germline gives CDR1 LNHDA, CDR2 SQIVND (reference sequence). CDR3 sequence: CASTAGGSYNEQFF. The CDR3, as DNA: TGTGCCAGTACAGCGGGAGGATCCTACAATGAGCAGTTCTTC. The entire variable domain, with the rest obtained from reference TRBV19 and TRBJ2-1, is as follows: DGGITQSPKYLFRKEGQNVTLSCEQNLNHDAMYWYRQDPGQGLRLIYYSQIVNDFQKGDIAEGYSVSREKKESFPLTVTSAQKNPTAFYLCASTAGGSYNEQFFGPGTRLTVL.

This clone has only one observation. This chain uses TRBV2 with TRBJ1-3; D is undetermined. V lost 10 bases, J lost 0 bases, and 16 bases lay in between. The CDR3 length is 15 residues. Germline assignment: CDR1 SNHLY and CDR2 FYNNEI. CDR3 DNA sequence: TGTGCCACCTCCGAGAGCGCCAGCTCTGGAAACACCATATATTTT. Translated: CATSESASSGNTIYF.

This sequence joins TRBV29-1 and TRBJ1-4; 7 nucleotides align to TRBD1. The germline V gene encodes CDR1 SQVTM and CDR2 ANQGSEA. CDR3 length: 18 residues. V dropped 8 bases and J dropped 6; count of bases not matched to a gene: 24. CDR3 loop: CSLPSRRDSGGNYEKLFF. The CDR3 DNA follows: TGCAGCTTACCATCTCGTCGGGACAGCGGGGGAAATTATGAAAAACTGTTTTTT.

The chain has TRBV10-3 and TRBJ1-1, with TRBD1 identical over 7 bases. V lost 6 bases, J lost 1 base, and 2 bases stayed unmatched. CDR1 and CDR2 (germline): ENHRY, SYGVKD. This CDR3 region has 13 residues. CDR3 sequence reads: CAIRGQWNTEAFF. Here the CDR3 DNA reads TGTGCCATCAGGGGACAGTGGAACACTGAAGCTTTCTTT.

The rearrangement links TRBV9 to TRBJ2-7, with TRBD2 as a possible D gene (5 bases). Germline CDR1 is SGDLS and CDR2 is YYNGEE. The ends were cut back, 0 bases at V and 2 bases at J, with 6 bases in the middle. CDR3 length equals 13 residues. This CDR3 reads CASSVGGPYEQYF. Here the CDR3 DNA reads TGTGCCAGCAGCGTAGGCGGGCCCTACGAGCAGTACTTC.